The sequence of this TCR beta chain was determined in a study of blood T cell repertoires in COVID-19. Overall study context: Sites in the United States, Italy and Spain provided acute and convalescent COVID-19 samples. In each case, the material was cDNA or gDNA derived from T cells, B-cell-depleted T cells, or PBMCs.

Some clones are missing from TCRdb's copy, which holds only in-frame ones; the method was immunoSEQ multiplex PCR. The sample contains 84,000 or so clones, around four fifths of which appear only once. CDR1 is SGHRS, CDR2 YFSETQ, per germline. The CDR3 is made up of 14 amino acids. V lost 7 bases, J lost 1 base, and 4 bases stayed unmatched. V and J are TRBV5-1 and TRBJ2-5; 10 nucleotides line up with TRBD2. Sequences were obtained from peripheral blood. This clonotype was sampled from a woman between 70 and 85 years old with active or convalescent COVID-19. The CDR3 spells CASAAGGSQETQYF. The CDR3 DNA follows: TGCGCCAGCGCAGCGGGGGGGTCCCAAGAGACCCAGTACTTC.